This is a list of T cell receptor beta chains from one sample in a study of PD-1 blockade in classical Hodgkin lymphoma. Sequencing used immunoSEQ multiplex PCR; TCRdb keeps in-frame clones, though not all of them. The profile shows 15,000 to 20,000 clones, about 83% of them singletons. The sample here was peripheral blood mononuclear cells (PBMCs), taken before the fourth cycle of nivolumab. These receptors all come from a human donor with classical Hodgkin lymphoma. CDR3s include the opening cysteine and the closing phenylalanine or tryptophan. Fields, in order: V gene, clone size, J gene, D gene, CDR3 DNA, CDR3 protein. The D gene is left open where the match is weak. Not every row has a clone size; where given, it reads once, few, many or a size class.

TRBV6-5	.	TRBJ2-2	TRBD1	TGTGCCAGCAGACCGGGACAGCGAAGCGGGGAGCTGTTTTTT	CASRPGQRSGELFF
TRBV7-8	.	TRBJ1-2	TRBD1	TGTGCCAGCAGCCTCGGACAGGGGGGTGGCTACACCTTC	CASSLGQGGGYTF
TRBV5-1	.	TRBJ2-1	TRBD2	TGCGCCAGCAGATTAGGACTAGCGGGGGATGAGCAGTTCTTC	CASRLGLAGDEQFF
TRBV7-2	.	TRBJ2-1	.	TGTGCCAGCAGTTTTGCGGTCGACAATGAGCAGTTCTTC	CASSFAVDNEQFF
TRBV6-5	.	TRBJ2-7	.	TGTGCCAGCAGTTCTTACCGGGGGTTATCCTACGAGCAGTACTTC	CASSSYRGLSYEQYF
TRBV7-9	.	TRBJ2-3	TRBD2	TGTGCCAGCAGCGTAACCGGACTAGCGGGGGAGGATACGCAGTATTTT	CASSVTGLAGEDTQYF
TRBV5-1	.	TRBJ2-3	.	TGCGCCAGCAGCGTACGCGGGGCCACAGATACGCAGTATTTT	CASSVRGATDTQYF
TRBV28	.	TRBJ2-7	TRBD1	TGTGCCAGCAGGCCCCCGGGACAGACCCCCACCTACGAGCAGTACTTC	CASRPPGQTPTYEQYF
TRBV4-3	.	TRBJ1-5	.	TGCGCCAGCAGCCAAGATGGCAATCAGCCCCAGCATTTT	CASSQDGNQPQHF
TRBV5-1	.	TRBJ1-2	TRBD1	TGCGCCAGCAGCCCGAACAGGGGCAGCTATGGCTACACCTTC	CASSPNRGSYGYTF
TRBV6-6	.	TRBJ1-1	TRBD1	TGTGCCAGCAGTCCAGGGGGCCGAACTGAAGCTTTCTTT	CASSPGGRTEAFF
TRBV5-1	.	TRBJ2-3	.	TGCGCCAGCAGCTTGGCAGCGGTAGATACGCAGTATTTT	CASSLAAVDTQYF
TRBV2	few	TRBJ1-6	TRBD1	TGTGCCACCCAGGACAGGGGAGATTCACCCCTCCACTTT	CATQDRGDSPLHF
TRBV7-9	.	TRBJ1-4	.	TGTGCCAGCAGCTTACGGGGGACCAATGAAAAACTGTTTTTT	CASSLRGTNEKLFF
TRBV7-9	.	TRBJ2-7	.	TGTGCCAGCGAAAGGGGCAGCTCCTACGAGCAGTACTTC	CASERGSSYEQYF
TRBV13	few	TRBJ1-1	TRBD1	TGTGCCAGCAGCCAGGGACAGGGAAACACTGAAGCTTTCTTT	CASSQGQGNTEAFF
TRBV2	.	TRBJ1-1	.	TGTGCCAGCAGCTTCGGGGCCAACACTGAAGCTTTCTTT	CASSFGANTEAFF
TRBV7-9	few	TRBJ2-7	.	TGTGCCAGCAGCTTAGGGGCCGGGGGCGGCGACGAGCAGTACTTC	CASSLGAGGGDEQYF
TRBV2	.	TRBJ1-1	.	TGTGCCAGCAGTTGGGCCACATCGCGCACTGAAGCTTTCTTT	CASSWATSRTEAFF
TRBV7-9	.	TRBJ1-1	TRBD1	TGTGCCAGCAGCTCCTGGACAGGGGTGAACACTGAAGCTTTCTTT	CASSSWTGVNTEAFF
TRBV10-3	.	TRBJ2-5	TRBD2	TGTGCCATCAGTGAGTCGACTAGCGGGGGGTACCAAGAGACCCAGTACTTC	CAISESTSGGYQETQYF
TRBV2	.	TRBJ2-5	TRBD1	TGTGCCAGCAGGGGACAGGTTGGGGAGACCCAGTACTTC	CASRGQVGETQYF
TRBV5-1	.	TRBJ2-3	TRBD2	TGCGCCAGCAGCTCCCTGGGAACGGGGGGGGCAGATACGCAGTATTTT	CASSSLGTGGADTQYF
TRBV7-9	few	TRBJ1-1	.	TGTGCCAGCAGCTTAGTAGGGGTGGAAGCTTTCTTT	CASSLVGVEAFF
TRBV9	once	TRBJ2-1	TRBD1	TGTGCCAGCAGCGTAACAGGGGGATATTCGGTTGAGCAGTTCTTC	CASSVTGGYSVEQFF
TRBV7-9	.	TRBJ1-6	.	TGTGCCAGCAGCTCAAATTCACCCCTCCACTTT	CASSSNSPLHF
TRBV10-1	.	TRBJ1-1	.	TGCGCCAGCAGTGAGGGCCGGCGGACTGAAGCTTTCTTT	CASSEGRRTEAFF
TRBV7-2	.	TRBJ2-3	TRBD2	TGTGCCAGCAGCTTAGGGCCTCTGCCGGGACTATCATCAGATACGCAGTATTTT	CASSLGPLPGLSSDTQYF
TRBV5-1	.	TRBJ1-1	.	TGCGCCAGCAGATGGGGGAACACTGAAGCTTTCTTT	CASRWGNTEAFF
TRBV2	.	TRBJ1-6	TRBD1	TGTGCCAGCAGTATGACAGGGAGGGATTCACCCCTCCACTTT	CASSMTGRDSPLHF
TRBV6-1	.	TRBJ2-5	.	TGTGCCAGCCGACCCCGGGACTCATTACAAGAGACCCAGTACTTC	CASRPRDSLQETQYF
TRBV5-1	.	TRBJ1-3	.	TGCGCCAGCAGCTTGGAGTCTGTTGGAAACACCATATATTTT	CASSLESVGNTIYF
TRBV7-8	.	TRBJ2-7	.	TGTGCCAGCAGCTTAGCGCAGGGAGGCCCCTACGAGCAGTACTTC	CASSLAQGGPYEQYF
TRBV7-9	.	TRBJ2-2	TRBD2	TGTGCCAGCAGCCCCCGGGGGGGCGGCACCGGGGAGCTGTTTTTT	CASSPRGGGTGELFF
TRBV4-3	.	TRBJ2-6	.	TGCGCCAGCAGCCAACTTTTTCCTGGGGCCAACGTCCTGACTTTC	CASSQLFPGANVLTF
TRBV7-9	.	TRBJ1-2	.	TGTGTCAGCAGCTTAGAGGTCGTTGGGAACTATGGCTACACCTTC	CVSSLEVVGNYGYTF
TRBV18	.	TRBJ2-1	TRBD2	TGTGCCAGCTCACCCCGTGGGGCCCGGGGGGTGTCAAATGAGCAGTTCTTC	CASSPRGARGVSNEQFF
TRBV5-1	.	TRBJ2-5	TRBD1	TGCGCCAGCAGCTTGGTGGGACAGGGATTGGAGACCCAGTACTTC	CASSLVGQGLETQYF
TRBV6-5	.	TRBJ2-1	.	TGTGCCAGCACCTTACGAATGTCCTACAATGAGCAGTTCTTC	CASTLRMSYNEQFF
TRBV9	.	TRBJ1-3	TRBD1	TGTGCCAGCAGCTCTTGGACAGGGGGCTATGACACCATATATTTT	CASSSWTGGYDTIYF
TRBV14	.	TRBJ1-1	TRBD1	TGTGCCAGCAGCCAAGTGCACAGGGGGAACACTGAAGCTTTCTTT	CASSQVHRGNTEAFF
TRBV18	.	TRBJ2-7	TRBD2	TGTGCCAGCTCACCAGTTCTAGCGGGGGGGCAAAGCTCCTACGAGCAGTACTTC	CASSPVLAGGQSSYEQYF
TRBV27	.	TRBJ2-7	.	TGTGCCAGCAGTTTATCAGGGGGGGGCCCTCTCGAGCAGTACTTC	CASSLSGGGPLEQYF
TRBV6-5	.	TRBJ2-7	.	TGTGCCAGCAAGTCAAGCATTTCGAGCTCCTACGAGCAGTACTTC	CASKSSISSSYEQYF
TRBV5-1	.	TRBJ1-5	.	TGCGCCAGCAGCTTGGACGGGGACCCATATAGCAATCAGCCCCAGCATTTT	CASSLDGDPYSNQPQHF
TRBV5-1	.	TRBJ2-7	.	TGCGCCAGCAGCCCCGGGGGGCCGGGCGAGCAGTACTTC	CASSPGGPGEQYF
TRBV5-1	.	TRBJ2-5	.	TGCGCCAGCAGCTTTCAGGGGTTGGTGGAGACCCAGTACTTC	CASSFQGLVETQYF
TRBV5-1	few	TRBJ1-4	.	TGCGCCAGCAGCTCCGCAGGGATCAATGAAAAACTGTTTTTT	CASSSAGINEKLFF
TRBV7-9	.	TRBJ1-6	.	TGTGCCAGCAGCGGCCAGGCTTTTAGTAAGTCACCCCTCCACTTT	CASSGQAFSKSPLHF
TRBV6-4	.	TRBJ1-1	.	TGTGCCAGCAGTGAATCGGTCAGGACTGAAGCTTTCTTT	CASSESVRTEAFF
TRBV19	.	TRBJ2-1	.	TGTGCCAGTAGTAACTACTACAATGAGCAGTTCTTC	CASSNYYNEQFF
TRBV27	large	TRBJ2-2	.	TGTGCCAGCAGTTATAGCACCGGGGAGCTGTTTTTT	CASSYSTGELFF
TRBV10-2	.	TRBJ2-3	.	TGCGCCAGCAGAACAGACACAGATACGCAGTATTTT	CASRTDTDTQYF
TRBV5-1	.	TRBJ1-4	TRBD1	TGCGCCAGCAGACAGGGGGCGAATGAAAAACTGTTTTTT	CASRQGANEKLFF